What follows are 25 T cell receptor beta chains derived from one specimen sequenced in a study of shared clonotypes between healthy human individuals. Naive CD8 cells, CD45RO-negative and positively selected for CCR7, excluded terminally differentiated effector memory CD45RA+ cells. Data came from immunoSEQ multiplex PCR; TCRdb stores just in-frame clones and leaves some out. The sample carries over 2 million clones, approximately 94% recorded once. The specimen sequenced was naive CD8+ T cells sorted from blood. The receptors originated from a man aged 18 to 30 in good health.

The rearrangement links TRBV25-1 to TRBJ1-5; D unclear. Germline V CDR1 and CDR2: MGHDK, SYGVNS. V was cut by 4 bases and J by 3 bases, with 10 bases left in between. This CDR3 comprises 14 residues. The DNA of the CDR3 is TGTGCCAGCAGTGCCCCCAGTGACAATCAGCCCCAGCATTTT. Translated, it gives CASSAPSDNQPQHF.

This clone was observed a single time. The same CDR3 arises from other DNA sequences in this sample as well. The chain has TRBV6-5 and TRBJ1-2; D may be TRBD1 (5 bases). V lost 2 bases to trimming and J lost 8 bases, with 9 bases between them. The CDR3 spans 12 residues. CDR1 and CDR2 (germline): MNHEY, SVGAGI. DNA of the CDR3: TGTGCCAGCAGTTACGGGGGGAGCGGCTACACCTTC. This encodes CASSYGGSGYTF.

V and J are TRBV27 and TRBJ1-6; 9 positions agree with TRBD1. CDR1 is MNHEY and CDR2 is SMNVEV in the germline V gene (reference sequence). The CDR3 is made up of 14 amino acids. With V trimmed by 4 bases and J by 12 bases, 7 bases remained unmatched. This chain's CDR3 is CASSSTGGSGPLHF. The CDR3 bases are TGTGCCAGCAGTTCCACAGGGGGCTCGGGACCCCTCCACTTT.

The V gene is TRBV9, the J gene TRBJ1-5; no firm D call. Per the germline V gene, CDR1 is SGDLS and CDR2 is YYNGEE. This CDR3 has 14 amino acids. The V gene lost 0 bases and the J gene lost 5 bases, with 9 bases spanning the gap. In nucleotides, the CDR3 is TGTGCCAGCAGCGTAGATGACGGTTATCAGCCCCAGCATTTT. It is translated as CASSVDDGYQPQHF.

Here the CDR3 DNA reads TGTGCCAGCAGCTGGGGACCGTCAAACACTGAAGCTTTCTTT. This codes for CASSWGPSNTEAFF. The chain is built from TRBV5-6 and TRBJ1-1, with D possibly being TRBD1 (5 bases). The CDR3 has 14 amino acids. Germline-derived CDR1 and CDR2 are SGHDT and YYEEEE. Trimming removed 3 bases at V and 2 bases at J, with 11 bases between.

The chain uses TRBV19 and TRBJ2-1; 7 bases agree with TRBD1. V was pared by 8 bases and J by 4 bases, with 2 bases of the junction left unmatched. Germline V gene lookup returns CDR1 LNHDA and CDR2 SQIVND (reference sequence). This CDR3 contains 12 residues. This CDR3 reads CASARGYNEQFF. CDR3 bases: TGTGCCAGTGCCAGGGGGTACAATGAGCAGTTCTTC.

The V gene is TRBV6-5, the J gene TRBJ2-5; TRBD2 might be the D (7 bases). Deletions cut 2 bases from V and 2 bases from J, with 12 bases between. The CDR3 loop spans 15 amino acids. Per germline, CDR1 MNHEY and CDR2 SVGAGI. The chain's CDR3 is CASSYLAGAQETQYF. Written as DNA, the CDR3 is TGTGCCAGCAGTTACCTGGCGGGGGCTCAAGAGACCCAGTACTTC.

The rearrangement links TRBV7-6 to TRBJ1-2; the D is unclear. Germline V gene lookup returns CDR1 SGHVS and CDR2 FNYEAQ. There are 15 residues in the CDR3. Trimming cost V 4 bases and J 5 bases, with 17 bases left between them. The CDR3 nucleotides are TGTGCCAGCAGCTCTGGACGGATTATTAGTTATGGCTACACCTTC. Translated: CASSSGRIISYGYTF.

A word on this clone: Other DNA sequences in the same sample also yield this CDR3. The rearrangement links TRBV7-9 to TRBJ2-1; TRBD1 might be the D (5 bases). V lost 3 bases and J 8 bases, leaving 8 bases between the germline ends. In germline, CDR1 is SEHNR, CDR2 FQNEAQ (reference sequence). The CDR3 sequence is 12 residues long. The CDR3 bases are TGTGCCAGCAGCTTTAAGGGGCATGAGCAGTTCTTC. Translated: CASSFKGHEQFF.

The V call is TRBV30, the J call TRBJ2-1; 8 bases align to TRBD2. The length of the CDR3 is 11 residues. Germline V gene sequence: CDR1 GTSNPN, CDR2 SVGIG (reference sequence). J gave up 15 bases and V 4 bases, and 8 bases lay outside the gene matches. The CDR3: CAWMFGGARFF. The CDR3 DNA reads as TGTGCCTGGATGTTCGGGGGGGCACGGTTCTTC.

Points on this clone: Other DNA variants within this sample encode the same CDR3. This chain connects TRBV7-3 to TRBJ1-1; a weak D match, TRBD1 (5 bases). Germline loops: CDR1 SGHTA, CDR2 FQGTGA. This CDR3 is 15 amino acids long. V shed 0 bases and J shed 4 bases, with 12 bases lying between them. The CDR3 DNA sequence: TGTGCCAGCAGCTTAACCGGGGGAAGTGGCACTGAAGCTTTCTTT. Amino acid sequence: CASSLTGGSGTEAFF.

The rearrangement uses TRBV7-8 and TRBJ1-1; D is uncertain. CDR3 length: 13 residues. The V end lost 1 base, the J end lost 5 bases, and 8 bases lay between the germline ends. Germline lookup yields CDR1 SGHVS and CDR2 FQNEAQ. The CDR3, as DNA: TGTGCCAGCAGCTTAGGCCCCCGGACTGAAGCTTTCTTT. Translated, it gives CASSLGPRTEAFF.

CDR3 residues: CASSGRLGHEQYF. CDR3 DNA sequence: TGTGCCAGCAGTGGACGACTCGGCCACGAGCAGTACTTC. The rearrangement joins TRBV28 to TRBJ2-7, with unresolved D. Germline CDR1 is MDHEN and CDR2 is SYDVKM. V lost 5 bases and J 5 bases, leaving 13 bases between the germline ends. This CDR3 contains 13 residues.

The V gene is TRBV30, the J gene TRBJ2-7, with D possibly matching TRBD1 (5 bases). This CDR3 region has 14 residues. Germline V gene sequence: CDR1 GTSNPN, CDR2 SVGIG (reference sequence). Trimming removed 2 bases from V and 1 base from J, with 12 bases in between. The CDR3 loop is CAWSHGAGSYEQYF. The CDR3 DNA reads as TGTGCCTGGAGTCATGGCGCAGGGTCCTACGAGCAGTACTTC.

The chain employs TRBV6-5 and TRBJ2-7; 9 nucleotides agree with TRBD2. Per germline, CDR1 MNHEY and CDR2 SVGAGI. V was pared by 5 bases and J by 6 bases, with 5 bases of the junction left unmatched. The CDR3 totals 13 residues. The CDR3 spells CASSALAGSEQYF. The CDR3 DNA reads TGTGCCAGCAGTGCCCTAGCGGGATCCGAGCAGTACTTC.

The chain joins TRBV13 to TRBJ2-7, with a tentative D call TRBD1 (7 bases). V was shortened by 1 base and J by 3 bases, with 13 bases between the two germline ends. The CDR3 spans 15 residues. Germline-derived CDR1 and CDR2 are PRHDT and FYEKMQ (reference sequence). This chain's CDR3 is CASSLEGGDSYEQYF. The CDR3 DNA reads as TGTGCCAGCAGCTTAGAAGGCGGGGACAGCTACGAGCAGTACTTC.

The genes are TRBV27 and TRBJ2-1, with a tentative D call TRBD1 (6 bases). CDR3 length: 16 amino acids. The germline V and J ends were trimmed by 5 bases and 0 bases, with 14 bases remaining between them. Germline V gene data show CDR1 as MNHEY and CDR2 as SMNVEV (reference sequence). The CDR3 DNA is TGTGCCAGCAGTCCTGGGACGGACAGCTCCTACAATGAGCAGTTCTTC. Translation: CASSPGTDSSYNEQFF.

The CDR3, as DNA: TGCGCCAGCAGCTTTCAGGGGAGCAGCTCCTACAATGAGCAGTTCTTC. Protein sequence: CASSFQGSSSYNEQFF. The chain has TRBV5-1 and TRBJ2-1; the D gene is possibly TRBD1 (6 bases). The V and J ends lost 2 bases and 0 bases respectively, with 12 bases between them. The CDR3 is made up of 16 amino acids. Per the germline V gene, CDR1 is SGHRS and CDR2 is YFSETQ. Complete variable domain (other parts from reference TRBV5-1 and TRBJ2-1): KAGVTQTPRYLIKTRGQQVTLSCSPISGHRSVSWYQQTPGQGLQFLFEYFSETQRNKGNFPGRFSGRQFSNSRSEMNVSTLELGDSALYLCASSFQGSSSYNEQFFGPGTRLTVL.

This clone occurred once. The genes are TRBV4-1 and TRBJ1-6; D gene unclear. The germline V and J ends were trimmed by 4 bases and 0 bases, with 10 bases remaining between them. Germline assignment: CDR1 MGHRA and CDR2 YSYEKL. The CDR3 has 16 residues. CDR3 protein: CASSPMAGSYNSPLHF. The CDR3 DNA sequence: TGCGCCAGCAGCCCGATGGCGGGCTCCTATAATTCACCCCTCCACTTT.

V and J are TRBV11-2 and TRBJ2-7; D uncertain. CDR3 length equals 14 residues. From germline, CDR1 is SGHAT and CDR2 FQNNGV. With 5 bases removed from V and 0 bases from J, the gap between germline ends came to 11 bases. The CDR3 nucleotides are TGTGCCAGCAGCCCTACTCAGAGCTCCTACGAGCAGTACTTC. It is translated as CASSPTQSSYEQYF. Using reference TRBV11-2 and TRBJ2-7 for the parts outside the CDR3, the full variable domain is EAGVAQSPRYKIIEKRQSVAFWCNPISGHATLYWYQQILGQGPKLLIQFQNNGVVDDSQLPKDRFSAERLKGVDSTLKIQPAKLEDSAVYLCASSPTQSSYEQYFGPGTRLTVT.

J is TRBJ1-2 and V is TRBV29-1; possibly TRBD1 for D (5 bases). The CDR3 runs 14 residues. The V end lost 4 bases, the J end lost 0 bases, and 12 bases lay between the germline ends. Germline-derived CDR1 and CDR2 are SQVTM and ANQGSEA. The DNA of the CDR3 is TGCAGCGTTGTATCTGCCAGGGCTAACTATGGCTACACCTTC. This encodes CSVVSARANYGYTF. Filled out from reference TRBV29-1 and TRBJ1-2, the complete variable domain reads SAVISQKPSRDICQRGTSLTIQCQVDSQVTMMFWYRQQPGQSLTLIATANQGSEATYESGFVIDKFPISRPNLTFSTLTVSNMSPEDSSIYLCSVVSARANYGYTFGSGTRLTVV.

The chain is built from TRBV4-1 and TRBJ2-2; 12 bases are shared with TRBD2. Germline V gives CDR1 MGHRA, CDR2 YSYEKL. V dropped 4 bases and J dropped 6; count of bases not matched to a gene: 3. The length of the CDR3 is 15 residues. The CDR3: CASSLLAGGPGELFF. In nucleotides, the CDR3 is TGCGCCAGCAGCCTACTAGCGGGGGGACCCGGGGAGCTGTTTTTT.

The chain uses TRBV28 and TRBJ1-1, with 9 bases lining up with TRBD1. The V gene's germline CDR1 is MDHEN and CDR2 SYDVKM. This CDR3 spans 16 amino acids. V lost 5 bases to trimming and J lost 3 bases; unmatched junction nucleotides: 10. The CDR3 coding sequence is TGTGCCAGCAGTCCGACAGGGGGGATAGTGGACACTGAAGCTTTCTTT. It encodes CASSPTGGIVDTEAFF.

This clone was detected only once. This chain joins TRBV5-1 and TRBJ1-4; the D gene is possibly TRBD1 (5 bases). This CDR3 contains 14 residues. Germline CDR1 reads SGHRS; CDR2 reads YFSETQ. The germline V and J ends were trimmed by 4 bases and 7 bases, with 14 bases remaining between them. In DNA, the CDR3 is TGCGCCAGCAGCGACGGGACCGCCCTTGAAAAACTGTTTTTT. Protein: CASSDGTALEKLFF. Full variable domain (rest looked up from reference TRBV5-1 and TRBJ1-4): KAGVTQTPRYLIKTRGQQVTLSCSPISGHRSVSWYQQTPGQGLQFLFEYFSETQRNKGNFPGRFSGRQFSNSRSEMNVSTLELGDSALYLCASSDGTALEKLFFGSGTQLSVL.

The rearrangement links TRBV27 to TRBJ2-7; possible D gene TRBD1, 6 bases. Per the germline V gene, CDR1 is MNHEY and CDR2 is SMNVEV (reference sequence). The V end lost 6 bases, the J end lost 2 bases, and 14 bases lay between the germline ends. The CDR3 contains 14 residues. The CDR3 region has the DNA TGTGCCAGCAGAGCCGTTACAGGGACCTACGAGCAGTACTTC. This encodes CASRAVTGTYEQYF.